The T cell receptor (beta chain) under discussion was sequenced for a study of cytomegalovirus exposure and HLA in healthy donors. Study background: Assignment to the Caucasian-associated ancestry cluster applied to around 76% of the approximately 420 genotyped donors. General study findings and limits: Serostatus for CMV was the only available immune exposure information.

The primer mix had 60 Vbeta and 13 Jbeta primers. Some clones are missing from TCRdb's copy, which holds only in-frame ones; the method was immunoSEQ multiplex PCR. The data show about 59,000 clones, approximately 80% seen once. The CDR3 contains 14 residues. Trimming pared 7 bases from V and 2 bases from J, leaving 14 bases between. Germline loops: CDR1 LNHDA, CDR2 SQIVND (reference sequence). Note on this clone: No antigen is known for it.

The clonotype originates from a woman aged 40-49 years in good health and CMV-seronegative. Material for sequencing was PBMCs. The chain is built from TRBV19 and TRBJ2-5; D not resolved. Written as DNA, the CDR3 is TGTGCCAGTAACCTCAACTTCGCGCAAGAGACCCAGTACTTC. Its protein is CASNLNFAQETQYF. Using reference TRBV19 and TRBJ2-5 for the parts outside the CDR3, the full variable domain is DGGITQSPKYLFRKEGQNVTLSCEQNLNHDAMYWYRQDPGQGLRLIYYSQIVNDFQKGDIAEGYSVSREKKESFPLTVTSAQKNPTAFYLCASNLNFAQETQYFGPGTRLLVL.